The 32 T cell receptor beta chains given below trace back to one sample, sequenced in a study of cytomegalovirus exposure and HLA in healthy donors. The PCR had 60 Vbeta and 13 Jbeta primers. The protocol was immunoSEQ multiplex PCR, while the TCRdb copy is restricted to in-frame clones and leaves out a portion. The sample records a few hundred thousand clones, around 65% being singletons. Sequencing was done on a sample of PBMCs. The source is a female donor in good health and CMV-seronegative.

The chain joins TRBV28 to TRBJ2-1; 7 nucleotides align to TRBD1. V trimming: 8 bases; J trimming: 7 bases; junction bases outside the gene matches: 11. CDR1 and CDR2 (germline): MDHEN, SYDVKM. The CDR3 contains 14 residues. The CDR3 DNA sequence: TGTGCCAGCGGCACCCGGACAGGTGGGAATGAGCAGTTCTTC. This translates into CASGTRTGGNEQFF.

This clone has just a few counts. The chain links TRBV19 to TRBJ1-3; TRBD1 might be the D (6 bases). The V gene's germline CDR1 is LNHDA and CDR2 SQIVND (reference sequence). This CDR3 has 15 amino acids. Trimming removed 11 bases from V and 0 bases from J, with 17 bases in between. The chain's CDR3 is CARNFQGPSGNTIYF. CDR3 DNA sequence: TGTGCCCGGAATTTTCAGGGGCCCTCTGGAAACACCATATATTTT. Supplemented by reference TRBV19 and TRBJ1-3, the full variable domain reads DGGITQSPKYLFRKEGQNVTLSCEQNLNHDAMYWYRQDPGQGLRLIYYSQIVNDFQKGDIAEGYSVSREKKESFPLTVTSAQKNPTAFYLCARNFQGPSGNTIYFGEGSWLTVV.

The chain is built from TRBV27 and TRBJ2-3; the D gene is possibly TRBD2 (6 bases). The CDR3 runs 17 residues. Germline V gives CDR1 MNHEY, CDR2 SMNVEV (reference sequence). Trimming took off 1 base at V and 3 bases at J, with 17 bases between the two ends. In DNA, the CDR3 is TGTGCCAGCAGTTTATTATTGGGGGGTCTCTATACAGATACGCAGTATTTT. This gives the protein CASSLLLGGLYTDTQYF.

The chain employs TRBV6-1 and TRBJ1-6, with D maybe TRBD1 (6 bases). Trimming took off 8 bases at V and 7 bases at J, with 15 bases between the two ends. Per the germline V gene, CDR1 is MNHNS and CDR2 is SASEGT. The CDR3 has 14 amino acids. The CDR3 spells CASHQVRGNSPLHF. For the CDR3, the DNA is TGTGCCAGCCACCAGGTGAGGGGGAATTCACCCCTCCACTTT.

The chain is built from TRBV7-7 and TRBJ2-7; D may be TRBD2 (6 bases). The CDR3 consists of 15 residues. Trimming left V 4 bases short and J 3 bases short, with 16 bases between. Germline CDR1 SSHAT, CDR2 FNYEAQ (reference sequence). This CDR3 reads CASSYGSGGSYEQYF. The CDR3 nucleotides are TGTGCCAGCAGCTACGGTAGCGGAGGGAGCTACGAGCAGTACTTC. The variable domain in full, with the rest retrieved from reference TRBV7-7 and TRBJ2-7, is GAGVSQSPRYKVTKRGQDVTLRCDPISSHATLYWYQQALGQGPEFLTYFNYEAQPDKSGLPSDRFSAERPEGSISTLTIQRTEQRDSAMYRCASSYGSGGSYEQYFGPGTRLTVT.

The chain is built from TRBV27 and TRBJ2-7; 11 bases agree with TRBD2. Per the germline V gene, CDR1 is MNHEY and CDR2 is SMNVEV (reference sequence). CDR3 length: 13 amino acids. V was pared by 7 bases and J by 3 bases, with 2 bases of the junction left unmatched. CDR3 in amino acids: CASTGTSGYEQYF. The DNA of the CDR3 is TGTGCCAGCACCGGGACTAGCGGCTACGAGCAGTACTTC.

The rearrangement uses TRBV10-1 and TRBJ2-1; D gene ambiguous. The germline V gene encodes CDR1 WNHNN and CDR2 SYGVQD (reference sequence). The CDR3 covers 15 residues. V shed 3 bases and J shed 3 bases, with 12 bases lying between them. The CDR3 is CASSDRSQVYNEQFF. Written as DNA, the CDR3 is TGCGCCAGCAGTGACCGCTCTCAGGTCTACAATGAGCAGTTCTTC.

This clone turned up a few times. The chain employs TRBV6-1 and TRBJ1-2; 9 nucleotides align to TRBD1. The J segment lost 5 bases and the V segment lost 6 bases, leaving 7 bases of the junction unmatched. CDR3 length: 14 amino acids. The germline CDR1 and CDR2 sequences are MNHNS and SASEGT. The CDR3 is CASRRTGEKYGYTF. CDR3 nucleotides: TGTGCCAGCAGAAGGACAGGGGAAAAGTATGGCTACACCTTC.

This chain uses TRBV27 with TRBJ2-4, with 7 bases lining up with TRBD1. The CDR3 runs 14 residues. Germline CDR1 MNHEY, CDR2 SMNVEV (reference sequence). J lost 8 bases, V lost 5 bases, and 9 bases had no gene match. CDR3 sequence (DNA): TGTGCCAGCAGTAGAACCGGGACAGCTGACATTCAGTACTTC. Translating it yields CASSRTGTADIQYF.

The rearrangement joins TRBV19 to TRBJ2-3; possible D gene TRBD1, 6 bases. CDR1 and CDR2 (germline): LNHDA, SQIVND (reference sequence). V was clipped by 7 bases and J by 2 bases, with 16 bases between them. The CDR3 has 15 amino acids. As DNA, the CDR3 is TGTGCCAGTAAGGAGGCGACAGGTTCCACAGATACGCAGTATTTT. Its protein is CASKEATGSTDTQYF.

V usage is TRBV10-3 and J usage is TRBJ2-5; TRBD1 might be the D (6 bases). V lost 11 bases, J lost 1 base, and 11 bases lay in between. Germline lookup yields CDR1 ENHRY and CDR2 SYGVKD. This CDR3 comprises 12 residues. The CDR3 is CAHGQSQETQYF. Written as DNA, the CDR3 is TGTGCCCACGGACAGTCCCAAGAGACCCAGTACTTC.

The chain carries TRBV5-1 and TRBJ2-1; weak D call: TRBD2 (5 bases). The CDR3 spans 13 residues. The germline V gene encodes CDR1 SGHRS and CDR2 YFSETQ. Trimming left V 5 bases short and J 1 base short, with 7 bases between. CDR3 nucleotide sequence: TGCGCCAGCAGGGAGGAATCCTACAATGAGCAGTTCTTC. Residues: CASREESYNEQFF.

This rearrangement joins TRBV6-5 to TRBJ2-7; 7 bases map to TRBD1. The V and J ends lost 0 bases and 0 bases, in that order; junction bases with no gene match: 5. CDR1 and CDR2 from the germline V gene are MNHEY and SVGAGI. The CDR3 spans 16 residues. The chain's CDR3 is CASSYSRQGSSYEQYF. The CDR3 DNA follows: TGTGCCAGCAGTTACTCCCGACAGGGAAGCTCCTACGAGCAGTACTTC.

The V and J genes are TRBV7-8 and TRBJ2-1; 11 bases line up with TRBD2. The J segment lost 4 bases and the V segment lost 7 bases, leaving 6 bases of the junction unmatched. The germline V gene encodes CDR1 SGHVS and CDR2 FQNEAQ. This CDR3 has 15 amino acids. CDR3 protein: CASTPGTSGYNEQFF. DNA of the CDR3: TGTGCCAGCACTCCCGGGACTAGCGGATACAATGAGCAGTTCTTC.

The chain is built from TRBV6-5 and TRBJ2-1; a possible D gene is TRBD2 (8 bases). V lost 6 bases to trimming and J lost 10 bases, with 19 bases between them. The CDR3 covers 14 residues. CDR1 is MNHEY, CDR2 SVGAGI, per germline. The CDR3 loop reads CASSPQGTRGEQFF. The CDR3 DNA reads as TGTGCCAGCAGCCCACAGGGGACTAGGGGAGAGCAGTTCTTC.

The rearrangement links TRBV6-1 to TRBJ1-3; D gene ambiguous. V was shortened by 7 bases and J by 0 bases, with 13 bases between the two germline ends. The CDR3 extends over 15 amino acids. Germline CDR1 is MNHNS and CDR2 is SASEGT. The CDR3 here is CASNEQRSSGNTIYF. As DNA, the CDR3 is TGTGCCAGCAATGAGCAGCGTAGCTCTGGAAACACCATATATTTT.

The CDR3 region is CASSNDRLRPQHF. CDR3 nucleotides: TGTGCCAGCAGTAATGACAGGCTAAGGCCCCAGCATTTT. V gene TRBV28 combines with J gene TRBJ1-5, with D perhaps matching TRBD1 (6 bases). This CDR3 has 13 amino acids. The germline V gene has CDR1 MDHEN and CDR2 SYDVKM. V gave up 5 bases and J gave up 9 bases, with 14 bases separating them.

As to this clone: The junction and the germline gene differ at one end; a read error may be behind it. This rearrangement joins TRBV5-8 to TRBJ2-1; TRBD2 agrees at 7 bases. CDR3 size: 15 residues. From germline, CDR1 is SGHTS and CDR2 YDEGEE. For the CDR3, the DNA is TGTGCCAGCAGCACAGGACTAGAGGTGTACAGTGAGCAGTTCTTC. Residues: CASSTGLEVYSEQFF.

The chain links TRBV21-1 to TRBJ2-7; the D call TRBD2 from the table was never checked on the DNA. TRBV21-1 constitutes a pseudogene. This CDR3 has 16 residues. CDR3 bases: TGTGCCAGCAGCAAGGAAAGCCTAGCGGGAGTTTACGAGCAGTACTTC. Its protein is CASSKESLAGVYEQYF.

This clone was seen a single time. The chain uses TRBV11-2 and TRBJ2-7, with 8 positions matching TRBD1. Germline V gives CDR1 SGHAT, CDR2 FQNNGV. With V trimmed by 5 bases and J by 2 bases, 5 bases remained unmatched. The CDR3 extends over 14 amino acids. The CDR3 sequence: CASSIGQGTYEQYF. The CDR3 DNA reads as TGTGCCAGCAGCATAGGACAGGGAACCTACGAGCAGTACTTC. Full variable domain (remainder filled in from reference TRBV11-2 and TRBJ2-7): EAGVAQSPRYKIIEKRQSVAFWCNPISGHATLYWYQQILGQGPKLLIQFQNNGVVDDSQLPKDRFSAERLKGVDSTLKIQPAKLEDSAVYLCASSIGQGTYEQYFGPGTRLTVT.

The rearrangement joins TRBV9 to TRBJ2-1; D perhaps matches TRBD2 (6 bases). Per germline, CDR1 SGDLS and CDR2 YYNGEE. V was shortened by 0 bases and J by 7 bases, with 17 bases between the two germline ends. This CDR3 has 16 amino acids. The CDR3 region is CASSVVGGSGSNEQFF. The CDR3 DNA sequence: TGTGCCAGCAGCGTAGTCGGGGGTAGCGGAAGTAATGAGCAGTTCTTC.

This chain connects TRBV4-1 to TRBJ1-6, with a tentative D call TRBD1 (5 bases). The V and J ends lost 1 base and 9 bases respectively, with 16 bases between them. This CDR3 spans 16 amino acids. In germline, CDR1 is MGHRA, CDR2 YSYEKL. The DNA for the CDR3 is TGCGCCAGCAGCCAAGTATCCGGGACTATGAGTTCACCCCTCCACTTT. Its protein is CASSQVSGTMSSPLHF.

This clone was seen just once. The V and J genes are TRBV18 and TRBJ2-7; a weak D match, TRBD1 (6 bases). Trimming took off 4 bases at V and 10 bases at J, with 20 bases between the two ends. The germline V gene encodes CDR1 KGHSH and CDR2 LQKENI. The CDR3 consists of 14 residues. This CDR3 is CASSQQVQGWDQYF. CDR3 in DNA: TGTGCCAGCTCACAACAGGTACAGGGATGGGATCAGTACTTC.

The gene calls are TRBV9 and TRBJ1-3; possibly TRBD1 for D (6 bases). CDR1 SGDLS and CDR2 YYNGEE come from the germline V gene. V was trimmed by 0 bases and J by 4 bases, leaving 14 bases between them. This CDR3 region has 16 residues. DNA of the CDR3: TGTGCCAGCAGCGTAGACCAGGGGTCCTCAGGAAACACCATATATTTT. It translates to CASSVDQGSSGNTIYF.

The DNA of the CDR3 is TGTGCCACCAGCAGAGGGAGGGACAGTGGTTACGAGCAGTACTTC. Translated, it gives CATSRGRDSGYEQYF. V is TRBV15 and J is TRBJ2-7, with a weak D call TRBD1 (7 bases). Germline V gene sequence: CDR1 LNHNV, CDR2 YYDKDF (reference sequence). The germline V and J ends were trimmed by 1 base and 4 bases, with 14 bases remaining between them. The CDR3 contains 15 residues.

The rearrangement uses TRBV10-3 and TRBJ1-2; D might be TRBD1 (6 bases). Germline values: CDR1 ENHRY, CDR2 SYGVKD. This CDR3 region has 16 residues. V lost 1 base to trimming and J lost 0 bases, with 12 bases between them. CDR3 sequence: CAISEFGQPTNYGYTF. Here the CDR3 DNA reads TGTGCCATCAGTGAGTTCGGACAGCCCACTAACTATGGCTACACCTTC.

A few counts support this clone. The V gene is TRBV9, the J gene TRBJ2-1; D might be TRBD2 (8 bases). Germline values: CDR1 SGDLS, CDR2 YYNGEE. The CDR3 contains 14 residues. V gave up 4 bases and J gave up 7 bases, with 15 bases separating them. The CDR3 region is CASSREGAKNEQFF. The CDR3, as DNA: TGTGCCAGCAGCCGGGAGGGGGCGAAGAATGAGCAGTTCTTC.

The gene calls are TRBV5-8 and TRBJ2-3; D is possibly TRBD2 (6 bases). The CDR3 runs to 15 residues. Trimming shortened V by 8 bases and J by 0 bases, and 16 bases separated the two germline ends. Germline V CDR1 and CDR2: SGHTS, YDEGEE. The CDR3 coding sequence is TGTGCCAGTAACCCCGGGACTCTAAGCACAGATACGCAGTATTTT. Translation: CASNPGTLSTDTQYF.

J is TRBJ2-5 and V is TRBV27; 7 bases are shared with TRBD1. The J call may be faulty, since TRBJ2-7 better matches the DNA end. The CDR3 spans 15 residues. The germline V gene encodes CDR1 MNHEY and CDR2 SMNVEV (reference sequence). CDR3 residues: CASSSTGRYTYEQYF. CDR3 DNA: TGTGCCAGCAGTTCGACAGGGCGATATACCTACGAGCAGTACTTC.

The chain is built from TRBV6-6 and TRBJ2-3; D unclear. The germline V and J ends were trimmed by 8 bases and 5 bases, with 14 bases remaining between them. This CDR3 is 13 amino acids long. CDR1 MNHNY and CDR2 SVGAGI come from the germline V gene (reference sequence). The CDR3 DNA reads as TGTGCCAGCCGGCCAGGTGGTTTAGATACGCAGTATTTT. As protein: CASRPGGLDTQYF.

The gene calls are TRBV14 and TRBJ2-2, with 8 nucleotides matching TRBD2. The CDR3 is 19 residues long. The J segment lost 2 bases and the V segment lost 0 bases, leaving 11 bases of the junction unmatched. Per the germline V gene, CDR1 is SGHDN and CDR2 is FVKESK. Here the CDR3 reads CASSQDPAWTSSNTGELFF. The CDR3 DNA follows: TGTGCCAGCAGCCAAGATCCAGCTTGGACTAGCAGTAACACCGGGGAGCTGTTTTTT.

This clone was observed a handful of times. This chain uses TRBV7-2 with TRBJ1-1; TRBD1 is a possible D gene (5 bases). Trimming removed 0 bases at V and 6 bases at J, with 11 bases between. Germline V CDR1 and CDR2: SGHTA, FQGNSA. The CDR3 runs to 14 residues. CDR3 sequence (DNA): TGTGCCAGCAGCTTAGCGGCCAGGGTCCCTGAAGCTTTCTTT. Its translation: CASSLAARVPEAFF.